The entry below gives a single TCR beta chain sequence along with its context. This CDR3 has 14 amino acids. The V gene lost 4 bases and the J gene lost 8 bases, with 12 bases spanning the gap. From germline, CDR1 is LNHDA and CDR2 SQIVND (reference sequence). This sample was taken from a study of blood T cell repertoires in COVID-19. On the study more broadly: T cells, B-cell-depleted T cells, or PBMCs provided the cDNA or gDNA that served as material.

The repertoire was sequenced with immunoSEQ multiplex PCR; TCRdb's copy has only in-frame clones and lacks some. The repertoire holds about 70,000 clones, with roughly 80% as singletons. The sequence derives from a man aged 65 to 85 who had recovered from COVID-19. Sequenced input: peripheral blood. The rearrangement links TRBV19 to TRBJ1-6; D may be TRBD1 (6 bases). This CDR3 reads CASSTQGRDSPLHF. CDR3 DNA sequence: TGTGCCAGTAGTACACAGGGTCGGGATTCACCCCTCCACTTT.